This TCR beta chain is from a study of cytomegalovirus exposure and HLA in healthy donors. PCR amplification relied on 60 Vbeta primers (plus 13 Jbeta primers). The data were produced by immunoSEQ multiplex PCR, yet TCRdb's version contains in-frame clones alone and is incomplete. The sample contains more than 85,000 clones, around 70% of which appear only once. The V end was cut by 2 bases, the J end by 1 base, with 14 bases between. The germline CDR1 and CDR2 sequences are ENHRY and SYGVKD. The CDR3 length is 17 residues. The V call is TRBV10-3, the J call TRBJ2-2; perhaps TRBD2 as D (5 bases). The sequence came from a man under 40 in good health and CMV-seronegative. Sequencing was done on a sample of PBMCs. The DNA for the CDR3 is TGTGCCATCAGTGAGGGAGTGGGAGTTAGGAACACCGGGGAGCTGTTTTTT. This codes for CAISEGVGVRNTGELFF.